The 29 T cell receptor beta chains below come from one sample, sequenced in a study of beta chain features in type 1 diabetes. Study outcomes and limitations: All four CD4+ subsets of Type 1 diabetes patients contained TCRB CDR3s that were moderately but significantly shorter.

Of the isolated RNA, all was reverse transcribed, and so the sequenced material was expressed TCRB transcripts. Data came from immunoSEQ multiplex PCR; TCRdb stores just in-frame clones and leaves some out. The sample holds 40,000 to 55,000 clones, roughly 40% seen once. The antigens of these receptors remain unknown. The sequencing input was stem cell memory CD4+ T cells from blood. These receptors were collected from a man younger than 45 with type 1 diabetes.

This clone turned up a few times. The chain has TRBV7-9 and TRBJ2-1; 9 bases line up with TRBD2. The CDR3 has 12 amino acids. CDR1 is SEHNR and CDR2 is FQNEAQ in the germline V gene (reference sequence). V lost 5 bases and J lost 8; bases outside the gene matches: 1. The CDR3 protein is CASSRLADEQFF. The CDR3 DNA reads TGTGCCAGCAGCCGACTAGCGGATGAGCAGTTCTTC.

A few counts support this clone. This chain links TRBV28 with TRBJ1-5, with D perhaps TRBD1 (5 bases). The V and J ends lost 6 bases and 6 bases respectively, with 15 bases between them. Per germline, CDR1 MDHEN and CDR2 SYDVKM. This CDR3 is built from 14 residues. The CDR3 protein is CASRSYLQGQPQHF. The CDR3 region has the DNA TGTGCCAGCAGGTCATACCTCCAGGGTCAGCCCCAGCATTTT. Supplemented by reference TRBV28 and TRBJ1-5, the full variable domain reads DVKVTQSSRYLVKRTGEKVFLECVQDMDHENMFWYRQDPGLGLRLIYFSYDVKMKEKGDIPEGYSVSREKKERFSLILESASTNQTSMYLCASRSYLQGQPQHFGDGTRLSIL.

This clone has a handful of counts. This chain links TRBV19 with TRBJ1-5; TRBD1 matches at 8 bases. CDR3 length equals 17 residues. Per germline, CDR1 LNHDA and CDR2 SQIVND (reference sequence). Trimming took 1 base from V and 9 from J; bases not matched to a gene: 14. DNA for the CDR3: TGTGCCAGTAGTATAGCGCCCCTGGGACAGGAATATCGGCCCCAGCATTTT. It codes for CASSIAPLGQEYRPQHF.

This clone came up once. V and J are TRBV5-4 and TRBJ2-5; D not resolved. Germline CDR1 is SGHNT and CDR2 is YYREEE (reference sequence). The CDR3 loop spans 12 amino acids. V was cut by 7 bases and J by 0 bases, with 7 bases left in between. CDR3 nucleotides: TGTGCCAGCCAGTTGAACCAAGAGACCCAGTACTTC. Amino acid sequence: CASQLNQETQYF.

The chain employs TRBV6-6 and TRBJ1-5; perhaps TRBD1 as D (6 bases). The CDR3 length is 14 residues. Trimming took 2 bases from V and 4 from J, leaving 9 bases between them. Germline CDR1 is MNHNY and CDR2 is SVGAGI (reference sequence). The CDR3 is CASSYGTRNQPQHF. The CDR3 region has the DNA TGTGCCAGCAGTTACGGGACAAGGAATCAGCCCCAGCATTTT.

This clone was seen more than once but under ten times. This rearrangement joins TRBV28 to TRBJ1-5, with D uncertain. Germline loops: CDR1 MDHEN, CDR2 SYDVKM. The V end lost 1 base, the J end lost 7 bases, and 11 bases lay between the germline ends. The CDR3 contains 14 residues. CDR3 nucleotides: TGTGCCAGCAGTTTATTCGGGTTCGGACAGCCCCAGCATTTT. Translating it yields CASSLFGFGQPQHF.

This chain joins TRBV6-6 and TRBJ2-5; the D is unclear. The J call could be wrong; TRBJ2-7 is a better fit for the DNA end. There are 14 residues in the CDR3. From germline, CDR1 is MNHNY and CDR2 SVGAGI (reference sequence). The CDR3 DNA is TGTGCCAGCAGTTACTCGATATCCGGTTACGAGCAGTACTTC. Translation gives CASSYSISGYEQYF.

The V gene is TRBV6-5, the J gene TRBJ1-1; possible D gene TRBD1, 6 bases. Germline loops: CDR1 MNHEY, CDR2 SVGAGI. The germline V and J ends were trimmed by 0 bases and 4 bases, with 12 bases remaining between them. This CDR3 comprises 15 residues. DNA for the CDR3: TGTGCCAGCAGTTACTCGACAGGAGGCATCACTGAAGCTTTCTTT. This encodes CASSYSTGGITEAFF.

The chain couples TRBV6-5 to TRBJ1-1; weak D call: TRBD1 (5 bases). The CDR3 is 16 residues long. The V and J ends lost 4 bases and 1 base respectively, with 16 bases between them. CDR1 and CDR2 (germline): MNHEY, SVGAGI. The CDR3 DNA sequence: TGTGCCAGCAGTTCAAACTTTAGGGGCCAGAACACTGAAGCTTTCTTT. Amino acids: CASSSNFRGQNTEAFF.

J is TRBJ2-1 and V is TRBV4-1; 10 bases are a match to TRBD2. CDR1 is MGHRA and CDR2 is YSYEKL in the germline V gene. The CDR3 covers 16 residues. Trimming cost V 1 base and J 7 bases; bases outside gene matches: 7. The CDR3, as DNA: TGCGCCAGCAGCCAAGTTCTAGCGGGAGAGTTGAATGAGCAGTTCTTC. It specifies CASSQVLAGELNEQFF.

The J gene is TRBJ2-1, the V gene TRBV28; D may be TRBD1 (5 bases). V lost 8 bases and J 5 bases, leaving 22 bases between the germline ends. Germline CDR1 and CDR2: MDHEN and SYDVKM. The CDR3 has 16 residues. As DNA, the CDR3 is TGTGCCAGCGGACCGCCAGGGCTAACCCTTAACAATGAGCAGTTCTTC. Protein sequence: CASGPPGLTLNNEQFF.

The genes are TRBV6-1 and TRBJ2-3; D perhaps matches TRBD1 (6 bases). Germline V gives CDR1 MNHNS, CDR2 SASEGT. CDR3 length: 15 amino acids. V lost 6 bases and J lost 2, with 15 bases in between. CDR3 amino acids: CASRSSGAPTDTQYF. CDR3 in DNA: TGTGCCAGCAGAAGCTCAGGGGCCCCCACAGATACGCAGTATTTT.

The V call is TRBV4-2, the J call TRBJ2-2; 8 positions match TRBD1. The germline V gene encodes CDR1 LGHNA and CDR2 YNFKEQ. V lost 6 bases and J lost 2; bases outside the gene matches: 5. CDR3 length: 15 amino acids. DNA of the CDR3: TGTGCCAGCAGGAAAACAGGGGGAAACACCGGGGAGCTGTTTTTT. Its translation is CASRKTGGNTGELFF.

This chain uses TRBV7-2 with TRBJ2-7, with TRBD1 matching over 7 bases. The J segment lost 6 bases and the V segment lost 5 bases, leaving 1 base of the junction unmatched. The CDR3 is 11 residues long. CDR1 is SGHTA, CDR2 FQGNSA, per germline. Here the CDR3 DNA reads TGTGCCAGCAGCGCAGGGGGCGAGCAGTACTTC. Its protein is CASSAGGEQYF.

This clone has just a few counts. The CDR3, as DNA: TGTGCCAGCAGCTTGGGTAGCGGGGACCCACTAGTCAATGAGCAGTTCTTC. It translates to CASSLGSGDPLVNEQFF. V gene TRBV5-4 combines with J gene TRBJ2-1; 8 bases line up with TRBD2. V was pared by 0 bases and J by 6 bases, with 11 bases of the junction left unmatched. This CDR3 contains 17 residues. Germline CDR1 is SGHNT and CDR2 is YYREEE (reference sequence).

The chain is built from TRBV18 and TRBJ2-2; TRBD1 agrees at 10 bases. The germline CDR1 and CDR2 sequences are KGHSH and LQKENI. The CDR3 spans 16 residues. V was clipped by 3 bases and J by 5 bases; unmatched bases: 6. The CDR3 is CASSPGQGSRTGELFF. CDR3 sequence (DNA): TGTGCCAGCTCACCGGGACAGGGGTCGAGAACCGGGGAGCTGTTTTTT.

The rearrangement joins TRBV28 to TRBJ2-3; 11 nucleotides agree with TRBD1. Germline V lookup: CDR1 MDHEN, CDR2 SYDVKM. Trimming at V came to 8 bases and at J to 6 bases, leaving 4 bases not matched to a gene. The CDR3 spans 13 residues. The CDR3 reads CASRGQGEDTQYF. In DNA, the CDR3 is TGTGCCAGCCGGGGACAGGGGGAGGATACGCAGTATTTT.

This clone was seen only a few times. The chain joins TRBV11-2 to TRBJ2-3; possibly TRBD2 for D (6 bases). The CDR3 spans 12 residues. The V end was cut by 6 bases, the J end by 6 bases, with 10 bases between. Germline V gives CDR1 SGHAT, CDR2 FQNNGV. The CDR3 protein is CASRGRLDTQYF. Here the CDR3 DNA reads TGTGCCAGCAGGGGGAGGCTGGATACGCAGTATTTT. The full variable domain, in which reference TRBV11-2 and TRBJ2-3 provide the parts outside the CDR3, is EAGVAQSPRYKIIEKRQSVAFWCNPISGHATLYWYQQILGQGPKLLIQFQNNGVVDDSQLPKDRFSAERLKGVDSTLKIQPAKLEDSAVYLCASRGRLDTQYFGPGTRLTVL.

In nucleotides, the CDR3 is TGCGCCAGCAGCCCGCTAGCGGGAGGGGAAGAGACCCAGTACTTC. It encodes CASSPLAGGEETQYF. The chain is built from TRBV4-3 and TRBJ2-5, with 12 bases matching TRBD2. Germline loops: CDR1 LGHNA, CDR2 YSLEER. The CDR3 consists of 15 residues. Germline trimming cut 4 bases from V and 3 bases from J; bases unmatched to any gene: 3.

The J gene is TRBJ1-5, the V gene TRBV6-1; D possibly corresponds to TRBD1 (6 bases). The CDR3 is 13 residues long. Trimming took off 6 bases at V and 7 bases at J, with 13 bases between the two ends. Germline loops: CDR1 MNHNS, CDR2 SASEGT. The CDR3 DNA reads as TGTGCCAGCAGATCCCCGGGGGGCCAGCCCCAGCATTTT. Its translation is CASRSPGGQPQHF.

The chain links TRBV28 to TRBJ2-1; a possible D gene is TRBD2 (5 bases). This CDR3 spans 16 amino acids. The germline V gene encodes CDR1 MDHEN and CDR2 SYDVKM. Trimming shortened V by 4 bases and J by 7 bases, and 20 bases separated the two germline ends. CDR3 residues: CASSSPPLVRRNEQFF. The CDR3 DNA follows: TGTGCCAGCAGTTCCCCCCCGCTTGTTAGGAGGAATGAGCAGTTCTTC. The full variable domain, with the rest looked up from reference TRBV28 and TRBJ2-1, is DVKVTQSSRYLVKRTGEKVFLECVQDMDHENMFWYRQDPGLGLRLIYFSYDVKMKEKGDIPEGYSVSREKKERFSLILESASTNQTSMYLCASSSPPLVRRNEQFFGPGTRLTVL.

This clone was recorded a few times. The genes are TRBV9 and TRBJ2-2; 12 bases align to TRBD2. V shed 3 bases, J shed 8 bases, and the junction held 5 bases outside the gene matches. Germline V lookup: CDR1 SGDLS, CDR2 YYNGEE. The CDR3 is 15 residues long. The CDR3 reads CASSGLAGVEGELFF. CDR3 nucleotides: TGTGCCAGCAGCGGACTAGCGGGAGTAGAGGGGGAGCTGTTTTTT. Full variable domain (rest looked up from reference TRBV9 and TRBJ2-2): DSGVTQTPKHLITATGQRVTLRCSPRSGDLSVYWYQQSLDQGLQFLIQYYNGEERAKGNILERFSAQQFPDLHSELNLSSLELGDSALYFCASSGLAGVEGELFFGEGSRLTVL.

CDR3 nucleotides: TGTGCCAGCAGCTCCCGGGACAGCCGTCCCTACAATGAGCAGTTCTTC. Translation: CASSSRDSRPYNEQFF. The chain links TRBV11-1 to TRBJ2-1; 7 bases fit TRBD1. This CDR3 is 16 amino acids long. Trimming removed 4 bases from V and 2 bases from J; junction bases left unmatched: 8. CDR1 SGHAT and CDR2 FQDESV come from the germline V gene (reference sequence).

The rearrangement joins TRBV6-5 to TRBJ1-1; 7 bases align to TRBD1. The length of the CDR3 is 14 residues. J lost 4 bases, V lost 4 bases, and 6 bases had no gene match. Per the germline V gene, CDR1 is MNHEY and CDR2 is SVGAGI. The DNA of the CDR3 is TGTGCCAGCAGTTTAGACAGGGCGGGCACTGAAGCTTTCTTT. Protein product: CASSLDRAGTEAFF.

The chain carries TRBV27 and TRBJ2-1; a weak D match, TRBD2 (5 bases). Germline CDR1 is MNHEY and CDR2 is SMNVEV (reference sequence). The length of the CDR3 is 14 residues. The V and J ends lost 8 bases and 4 bases respectively, with 15 bases between them. The CDR3: CASRRSGDYNEQFF. As DNA, the CDR3 is TGTGCCAGCCGAAGGAGCGGAGATTACAATGAGCAGTTCTTC.

This chain joins TRBV21-1 and TRBJ2-3; the tabulated D call, TRBD2, remains unverified against the DNA. TRBV21-1 is termed a pseudogene. The CDR3 totals 15 residues. CDR3 nucleotides: TGTGCCAGCAGCAAAGGACTAGCGGGCACAGATACGCAGTATTTT. It is translated as CASSKGLAGTDTQYF.

This clone came up a few times. Here the CDR3 DNA reads TGTGCCAGCAAACACAGGGAATCAGCCTACGAGCAGTACTTC. Its translation: CASKHRESAYEQYF. The V gene is TRBV19, the J gene TRBJ2-7; D might be TRBD1 (6 bases). Germline V gene data show CDR1 as LNHDA and CDR2 as SQIVND (reference sequence). V was pared by 9 bases and J by 2 bases, with 17 bases between. The CDR3 length is 14 residues.

In its sample, this clone was seen a few times. CDR3 sequence (DNA): TGTGCTCCACTTCCGGCCTACGAGCAGTACTTC. Encoded protein: CAPLPAYEQYF. The chain is built from TRBV12-5 and TRBJ2-7; D unresolved. Per the germline V gene, CDR1 is LGHNT and CDR2 is FRNRAP. The CDR3 loop spans 11 amino acids. Between the trimmed V and J ends, which lost 11 bases and 2 bases, there was a span of 10 bases. The full variable domain, rest sourced from reference TRBV12-5 and TRBJ2-7, is DARVTQTPRHKVTEMGQEVTMRCQPILGHNTVFWYRQTMMQGLELLAYFRNRAPLDDSGMPKDRFSAEMPDATLATLKIQPSEPRDSAVYFCAPLPAYEQYFGPGTRLTVT.

The rearrangement links TRBV7-2 to TRBJ2-6; 9 bases align to TRBD1. Germline values: CDR1 SGHTA, CDR2 FQGNSA. J was trimmed by 0 bases and V by 2 bases; bases with no gene match: 5. The CDR3 has 18 amino acids. CDR3 region: CASSLPGQGPSGANVLTF. Written as DNA, the CDR3 is TGTGCCAGCAGCTTACCGGGACAGGGTCCCTCTGGGGCCAACGTCCTGACTTTC.